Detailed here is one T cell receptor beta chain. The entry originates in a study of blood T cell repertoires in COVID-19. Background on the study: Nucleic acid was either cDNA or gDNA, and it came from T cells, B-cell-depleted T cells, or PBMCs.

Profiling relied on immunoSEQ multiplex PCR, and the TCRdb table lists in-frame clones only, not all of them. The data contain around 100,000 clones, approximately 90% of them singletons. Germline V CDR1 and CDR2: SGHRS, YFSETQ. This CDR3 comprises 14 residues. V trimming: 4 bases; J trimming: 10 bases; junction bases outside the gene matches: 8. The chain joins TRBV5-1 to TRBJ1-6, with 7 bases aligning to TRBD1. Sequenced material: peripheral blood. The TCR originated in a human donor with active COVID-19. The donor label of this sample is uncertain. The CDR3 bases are TGCGCCAGCAGCCCCGGACAGGCTCCCTCACCCCTCCACTTT. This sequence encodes CASSPGQAPSPLHF.